The 27 T cell receptor beta chains presented below share a single source sample, sequenced in a study of T-cell memory formation after mild COVID-19. MiXCR, applied by TCRdb to the 5' RACE reads, yields one record per CDR3 protein. The sample contains about 470,000 distinct CDR3 sequences, around 27% of which appear only once. Material for sequencing was PBMCs or a T cell subset sorted from them (not recorded which). The receptor source for this set is an adult woman who had mild COVID-19 (a few samples of this study predate the infection). Cell type and time point are not known.

The gene calls are TRBV30 and TRBJ1-1; D might be TRBD1 (5 bases). Germline-derived CDR1 and CDR2 are GTSNPN and SVGIG (reference sequence). V was clipped by 0 bases and J by 1 base, with 9 bases between them. The CDR3 has 14 residues. The CDR3 DNA follows: TGTGCCTGGAGTGTGAGGGGCGGGAACACTGAAGCTTTCTTT. The encoded protein is CAWSVRGGNTEAFF. Using reference TRBV30 and TRBJ1-1 for the parts outside the CDR3, the full variable domain is SQTIHQWPATLVQPVGSPLSLECTVEGTSNPNLYWYRQAAGRGLQLLFYSVGIGQISSEVPQNLSASRPQDRQFILSSKKLLLSDSGFYLCAWSVRGGNTEAFFGQGTRLTVV.

The J gene is TRBJ2-7, the V gene TRBV6-6, with TRBD1 identical over 10 bases. The CDR3 loop spans 13 amino acids. CDR1 is MNHNY, CDR2 SVGAGI, per germline (reference sequence). Losses at the gene ends were 10 bases for V and 4 bases for J; bases not matched to a gene: 7. In DNA, the CDR3 is TGTGCCACCACTCCGGGACAGGGGTACGAGCAGTACTTC. Encoded protein: CATTPGQGYEQYF.

This chain connects TRBV7-2 to TRBJ2-2; the match to TRBD2 covers 10 bases. The CDR3 totals 17 residues. V trimming: 0 bases; J trimming: 10 bases; junction bases outside the gene matches: 11. The germline gives CDR1 SGHTA, CDR2 FQGNSA. CDR3 sequence: CASSLAELAGVVLELFF. Here the CDR3 DNA reads TGTGCCAGCAGCTTAGCGGAGCTAGCGGGAGTGGTATTGGAGCTGTTTTTT.

This clonotype appeared a few times. V gene TRBV11-2 combines with J gene TRBJ2-7; 8 bases are shared with TRBD1. Germline values: CDR1 SGHAT, CDR2 FQNNGV. Unmatched junction bases numbered 11, after V lost 5 bases and J lost 5 bases. The CDR3 has 15 amino acids. The CDR3 region has the DNA TGTGCCAGCAGCCGAGGGGGCAGGGGGCCGGACGAGCAGTACTTC. It yields the protein CASSRGGRGPDEQYF.

This chain connects TRBV14 to TRBJ2-5, with D unresolved. The V and J ends lost 1 base and 0 bases respectively, with 9 bases between them. Germline V lookup: CDR1 SGHDN, CDR2 FVKESK. The CDR3 contains 15 residues. The CDR3 bases are TGTGCCAGCAGCCAAGTATTGGAGTACCAAGAGACCCAGTACTTC. It translates to CASSQVLEYQETQYF. The whole variable domain, filled in from reference TRBV14 and TRBJ2-5, reads EAGVTQFPSHSVIEKGQTVTLRCDPISGHDNLYWYRRVMGKEIKFLLHFVKESKQDESGMPNNRFLAERTGGTYSTLKVQPAELEDSGVYFCASSQVLEYQETQYFGPGTRLLVL.

J is TRBJ1-1 and V is TRBV6-1, with TRBD1 as a possible D gene (5 bases). V lost 6 bases to trimming and J lost 11 bases, with 13 bases between them. CDR1 is MNHNS, CDR2 SASEGT, per germline. This CDR3 has 11 residues. As DNA, the CDR3 is TGTGCCAGCAGCGACGGGGGATGGGCTTTCTTT. It translates to CASSDGGWAFF.

In this sample, this clonotype turned up a few times. This rearrangement joins TRBV20-1 to TRBJ2-7; tentatively, D is TRBD1 (5 bases). Trimming cost V 0 bases and J 6 bases, with 18 bases left between them. The CDR3 length is 15 residues. Germline V gene sequence: CDR1 DFQATT, CDR2 SNEGSKA (reference sequence). The CDR3 DNA reads as TGCAGTGCTAGAGATGGGGCCTCCCAAGGTTCCGAGCAGTACTTC. This sequence encodes CSARDGASQGSEQYF.

The V call is TRBV9, the J call TRBJ2-1; no reliable D call. V was shortened by 0 bases and J by 5 bases, with 3 bases between the two germline ends. CDR1 is SGDLS and CDR2 is YYNGEE in the germline V gene. CDR3 length: 12 amino acids. As DNA, the CDR3 is TGTGCCAGCAGCGTAGACGACAATGAGCAGTTCTTC. Protein: CASSVDDNEQFF.

This sequence joins TRBV4-1 and TRBJ2-7; 9 nucleotides line up with TRBD1. Trimming cost V 3 bases and J 4 bases; bases outside gene matches: 16. This CDR3 is built from 18 residues. Looked up from germline, CDR1 is MGHRA and CDR2 is YSYEKL. DNA for the CDR3: TGCGCCAGCAGCCACCCCCGGGGGGACAGGGTCTTATATTACGAGCAGTACTTC. Amino acid sequence: CASSHPRGDRVLYYEQYF.

This clonotype has more than one count but fewer than ten. The chain carries TRBV9 and TRBJ2-3; 7 bases match TRBD2. This CDR3 comprises 16 residues. With V trimmed by 0 bases and J by 3 bases, 7 bases remained unmatched. The germline gives CDR1 SGDLS, CDR2 YYNGEE. The CDR3 is CASSVETGAGTDTQYF. For the CDR3, the DNA is TGTGCCAGCAGCGTAGAAACGGGAGCGGGGACAGATACGCAGTATTTT. Complete variable domain (other parts from reference TRBV9 and TRBJ2-3): DSGVTQTPKHLITATGQRVTLRCSPRSGDLSVYWYQQSLDQGLQFLIQYYNGEERAKGNILERFSAQQFPDLHSELNLSSLELGDSALYFCASSVETGAGTDTQYFGPGTRLTVL.

The chain is built from TRBV11-2 and TRBJ2-3; possibly TRBD1 or TRBD2 for D (5 bases each). V shed 2 bases and J shed 3 bases, with 9 bases lying between them. This CDR3 region has 14 residues. Germline CDR1 SGHAT, CDR2 FQNNGV. For the CDR3, the DNA is TGTGCCAGCAGCTTAATCAGGGAGACAGATACGCAGTATTTT. Protein sequence: CASSLIRETDTQYF. Variable domain in full (rest from reference TRBV11-2 and TRBJ2-3): EAGVAQSPRYKIIEKRQSVAFWCNPISGHATLYWYQQILGQGPKLLIQFQNNGVVDDSQLPKDRFSAERLKGVDSTLKIQPAKLEDSAVYLCASSLIRETDTQYFGPGTRLTVL.

To note about this clonotype: Compared with germline, one end of the junction differs, possibly owing to a read error. This chain connects TRBV4-3 to TRBJ1-2, with D hard to call. Germline values: CDR1 LGHNA, CDR2 YSLEER. The CDR3 has 14 residues. CDR3 loop: CASSFSYGPRLMDF. The CDR3 bases are TGCGCCAGCAGCTTCTCCTACGGACCGAGACTAATGGACTTC.

There are a few counts of this clonotype. The chain employs TRBV6-5 and TRBJ2-2; either TRBD1 or TRBD2 may supply D (6 bases each). The germline V gene encodes CDR1 MNHEY and CDR2 SVGAGI. V was cut by 2 bases and J by 6 bases, with 10 bases left in between. This CDR3 contains 14 residues. The CDR3 coding sequence is TGTGCCAGCAGTTACGAGGGGGAGGCCGGGGAGCTGTTTTTT. Its translation: CASSYEGEAGELFF.

This clonotype has a handful of counts. The chain joins TRBV3-1 to TRBJ1-1, with D maybe TRBD1 (5 bases). CDR1 and CDR2 (germline): LGHDT, YNNKEL (reference sequence). V lost 4 bases and J 0 bases, leaving 12 bases between the germline ends. The length of the CDR3 is 15 residues. DNA of the CDR3: TGTGCCAGCAGCCTGTACTCGACAGTGAACACTGAAGCTTTCTTT. It is translated as CASSLYSTVNTEAFF.

This clonotype came up a few times. This rearrangement joins TRBV27 to TRBJ1-2, with 7 positions matching TRBD1. The V segment lost 5 bases and the J segment 4 bases; nucleotides outside the gene matches: 13. Germline CDR1 is MNHEY and CDR2 is SMNVEV (reference sequence). The CDR3 has 16 residues. The CDR3 is CASSGRSGGVGYGYTF. The CDR3 DNA reads as TGTGCCAGCAGTGGCCGATCAGGGGGAGTTGGCTATGGCTACACCTTC.

This chain links TRBV6-5 with TRBJ2-1, with a possible D match to TRBD1 (5 bases). The CDR3 has 12 residues. In germline, CDR1 is MNHEY, CDR2 SVGAGI. V dropped 2 bases and J dropped 8 bases, with 7 bases sitting between them. The CDR3 protein is CASSYIGDEQFF. The DNA for the CDR3 is TGTGCCAGCAGTTACATAGGGGATGAGCAGTTCTTC.

For this clonotype: Here the CDR3 omits its conserved ending phenylalanine or tryptophan, so a read error is the likely source. This sequence joins TRBV5-6 and TRBJ2-7; TRBD2 is a possible D gene (6 bases). CDR3 size: 12 residues. CDR1 and CDR2 from the germline V gene are SGHDT and YYEEEE. V was trimmed by 2 bases and J by 4 bases, leaving 7 bases between them. The CDR3 here is CASSFGGYEQYS. The CDR3 nucleotides read TGTGCCAGCAGCTTTGGAGGGTACGAGCAGTACTCC.

This chain joins TRBV24-1 and TRBJ2-2; D may be TRBD1 (6 bases). The V end lost 3 bases, the J end lost 4 bases, and 20 bases lay between the germline ends. The germline V gene encodes CDR1 KGHDR and CDR2 SFDVKD. The CDR3 length is 18 residues. CDR3 coding DNA: TGTGCCACCAGTGATATCGAAGGGGGAACCTTGGGCACCGGGGAGCTGTTTTTT. Residues: CATSDIEGGTLGTGELFF.

The CDR3 sequence is CSARRGGAGNTEAFF. For the CDR3, the DNA is TGCAGTGCCCGGCGGGGGGGCGCGGGGAACACTGAAGCTTTCTTT. The J gene is TRBJ1-1, the V gene TRBV20-1; D might be TRBD1 (6 bases). Looked up from germline, CDR1 is DFQATT and CDR2 is SNEGSKA (reference sequence). V was trimmed by 6 bases and J by 1 base, leaving 18 bases between them. The CDR3 has 15 residues.

Only one count was recorded for this clonotype. V usage is TRBV5-5 and J usage is TRBJ1-2; D is uncertain. V lost 3 bases and J 5 bases, leaving 17 bases between the germline ends. The CDR3 sequence is 15 residues long. Germline assignment: CDR1 SGHKS and CDR2 YYEKEE (reference sequence). The CDR3 coding sequence is TGTGCCAGCAGCTCCCAAATCCACCCTCGTTATGGCTACACCTTC. Amino acid sequence: CASSSQIHPRYGYTF.

V usage is TRBV20-1 and J usage is TRBJ2-5; D not resolved. The CDR3 has 14 residues. CDR1 DFQATT and CDR2 SNEGSKA come from the germline V gene (reference sequence). The V gene lost 3 bases and the J gene lost 2 bases, with 13 bases spanning the gap. The CDR3 DNA sequence: TGCAGTGCTAGGGGTCATGGCGGTCAAGAGACCCAGTACTTC. Amino acid sequence: CSARGHGGQETQYF.

This clonotype was recorded at least ten times. The chain carries TRBV27 and TRBJ2-3; 12 nucleotides align to TRBD2. The J segment lost 4 bases and the V segment lost 4 bases, leaving 6 bases of the junction unmatched. The germline V gene has CDR1 MNHEY and CDR2 SMNVEV (reference sequence). This CDR3 comprises 16 residues. The CDR3 loop reads CASSSLLAGGADTQYF. The CDR3, as DNA: TGTGCCAGCAGTTCCCTACTAGCGGGGGGAGCAGATACGCAGTATTTT.

This clonotype was detected only a few times. This chain uses TRBV7-8 with TRBJ1-5; D perhaps matches TRBD1 (5 bases). The CDR3 contains 16 residues. Germline V CDR1 and CDR2: SGHVS, FQNEAQ. The germline V and J ends were trimmed by 5 bases and 0 bases, with 14 bases remaining between them. The CDR3 coding sequence is TGTGCCAGCAGCGCCGAGGCAGGGTATAGCAATCAGCCCCAGCATTTT. This translates into CASSAEAGYSNQPQHF. Full variable domain (rest looked up from reference TRBV7-8 and TRBJ1-5): GAGVSQSPRYKVAKRGQDVALRCDPISGHVSLFWYQQALGQGPEFLTYFQNEAQLDKSGLPSDRFFAERPEGSVSTLKIQRTQQEDSAVYLCASSAEAGYSNQPQHFGDGTRLSIL.

This clonotype was picked up one time. The chain employs TRBV14 and TRBJ2-1; 9 bases align to TRBD2. Germline CDR1 SGHDN, CDR2 FVKESK. The CDR3 extends over 14 amino acids. The junction had 3 bases not matched to a gene; V was cut back by 4 bases and J by 5 bases. The CDR3 nucleotides are TGTGCCAGCAGCCTCCGACTAGCGGACAATGAGCAGTTCTTC. It yields the protein CASSLRLADNEQFF. Full variable domain (remainder filled in from reference TRBV14 and TRBJ2-1): EAGVTQFPSHSVIEKGQTVTLRCDPISGHDNLYWYRRVMGKEIKFLLHFVKESKQDESGMPNNRFLAERTGGTYSTLKVQPAELEDSGVYFCASSLRLADNEQFFGPGTRLTVL.

The rearrangement joins TRBV11-3 to TRBJ2-3, with TRBD2 matching 8 bases. V trimming: 5 bases; J trimming: 4 bases; junction bases outside the gene matches: 17. This CDR3 is 18 amino acids long. The germline CDR1 and CDR2 sequences are SGHNT and YENEEA. The CDR3 protein is CASSLRSGGLRSADTQYF. In nucleotides, the CDR3 is TGTGCCAGCAGCCTGAGGAGCGGGGGACTGAGAAGCGCAGATACGCAGTATTTT.

J is TRBJ2-7 and V is TRBV6-5; D perhaps matches TRBD1 (5 bases). CDR1 and CDR2 from the germline V gene are MNHEY and SVGAGI. This CDR3 comprises 14 residues. The V gene lost 0 bases and the J gene lost 5 bases, with 11 bases spanning the gap. CDR3 in DNA: TGTGCCAGCAGTTACTCTAGGGGAAAGGACGAGCAGTACTTC. Translation gives CASSYSRGKDEQYF.

In this sample, this clonotype turned up a few times. J is TRBJ1-5 and V is TRBV12-3 or TRBV12-4; 7 nucleotides agree with TRBD1. This CDR3 is built from 18 residues. V dropped 3 bases and J dropped 0; count of bases not matched to a gene: 11. The CDR3 DNA sequence: TGTGCCAGCAGTTTCAAGGGGGCAAGGGGCTATAGCAATCAGCCCCAGCATTTT. Protein sequence: CASSFKGARGYSNQPQHF.